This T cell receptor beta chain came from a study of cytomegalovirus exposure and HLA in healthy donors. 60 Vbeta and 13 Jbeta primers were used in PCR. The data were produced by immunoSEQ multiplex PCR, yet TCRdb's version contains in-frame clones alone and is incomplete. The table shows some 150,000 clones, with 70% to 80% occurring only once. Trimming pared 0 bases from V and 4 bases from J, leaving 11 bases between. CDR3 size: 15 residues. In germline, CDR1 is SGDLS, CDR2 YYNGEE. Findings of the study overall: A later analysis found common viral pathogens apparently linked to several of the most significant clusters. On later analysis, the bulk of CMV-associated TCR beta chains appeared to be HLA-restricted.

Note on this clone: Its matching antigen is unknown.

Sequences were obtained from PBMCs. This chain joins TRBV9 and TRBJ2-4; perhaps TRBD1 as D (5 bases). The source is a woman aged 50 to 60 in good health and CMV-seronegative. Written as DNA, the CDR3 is TGTGCCAGCAGCGTAGGGGGCGGATCGAAAAACATTCAGTACTTC. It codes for CASSVGGGSKNIQYF.